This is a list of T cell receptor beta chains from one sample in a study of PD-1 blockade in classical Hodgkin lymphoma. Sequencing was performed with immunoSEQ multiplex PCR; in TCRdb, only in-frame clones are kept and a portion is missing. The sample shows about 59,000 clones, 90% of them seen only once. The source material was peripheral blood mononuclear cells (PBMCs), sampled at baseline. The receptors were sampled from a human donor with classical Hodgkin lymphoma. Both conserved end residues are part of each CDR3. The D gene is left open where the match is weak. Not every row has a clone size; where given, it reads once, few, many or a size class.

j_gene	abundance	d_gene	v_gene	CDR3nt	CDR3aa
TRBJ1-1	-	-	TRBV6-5	TGTGCCAGCAGGCGAGGGGCAACGGACACTGAAGCTTTCTTT	CASRRGATDTEAFF
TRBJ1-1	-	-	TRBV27	TGTGCCAGCGGGCCGGCAGGGAGAATGAACACTGAAGCTTTCTTT	CASGPAGRMNTEAFF
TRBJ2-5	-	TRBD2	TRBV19	TGTGCCAGTAGTTCGGGGGGCCAAGAGACCCAGTACTTC	CASSSGGQETQYF
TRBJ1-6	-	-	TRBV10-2	TGCGCCAGCAGTGAGGGTGGGTTGGATTCTACCCTTAATTCACCCCTCCACTTT	CASSEGGLDSTLNSPLHF
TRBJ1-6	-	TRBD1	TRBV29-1	TGCAGCCTCCGGGGAACAGGGGACAATTCACCCCTCCACTTT	CSLRGTGDNSPLHF
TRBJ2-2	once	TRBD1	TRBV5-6	TGTGCCAGCAGCCCGGACAGGGGTAGCACCGGGGAGCTGTTTTTT	CASSPDRGSTGELFF
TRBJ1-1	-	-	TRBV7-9	TGTGCCAGCAGCTTCGAGGGGAGTGGGAACACTGAAGCTTTCTTT	CASSFEGSGNTEAFF
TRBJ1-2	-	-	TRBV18	TGTGCCAGCTCACCCGACGGTAACTATGGCTACACCTTC	CASSPDGNYGYTF
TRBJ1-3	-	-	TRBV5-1	TGCGCCAGCAGCTTGGGACAGTCCTCCTCTGGAAACACCATATATTTT	CASSLGQSSSGNTIYF
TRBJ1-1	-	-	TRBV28	TGTGCCAGCAGTTTATGGGGGGGCTGGAACACTGAAGCTTTCTTT	CASSLWGGWNTEAFF
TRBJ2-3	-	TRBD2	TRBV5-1	TGCGCCAGCAGCTCGTTAGCGGGAGGTGGCATCACAGATACGCAGTATTTT	CASSSLAGGGITDTQYF
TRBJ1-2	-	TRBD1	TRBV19	TGTGCCACCCGACCCTTGACAGGGACTCATGGCTACACCTTC	CATRPLTGTHGYTF
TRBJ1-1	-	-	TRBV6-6	TGTGCCAGCAGTTCCCCGGGCAGGGTAAACACTGAAGCTTTCTTT	CASSSPGRVNTEAFF
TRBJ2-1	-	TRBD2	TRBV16	TGTGCCAGCAGTCGAGCCAATAGCGGGAGCATATACAATGAGCAGTTCTTC	CASSRANSGSIYNEQFF
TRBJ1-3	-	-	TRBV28	TGTGCCAGCAGTTCGGATTCCCTATTACTCGGAGATCCCATATATTTT	CASSSDSLLLGDPIYF
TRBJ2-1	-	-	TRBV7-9	TGTGCCAGCAGCCATAGGGCTTGGTCCTACAATGAGCAGTTCTTC	CASSHRAWSYNEQFF
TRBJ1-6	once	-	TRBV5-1	TGCGCCAGCAGCTTGGCCGGGGGCCAATGGGAGTTCGGTAATTCACCCCTCCACTTT	CASSLAGGQWEFGNSPLHF
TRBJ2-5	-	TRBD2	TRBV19	TGTGCCAGCACCGGGACTATAGAGACCCAGTACTTC	CASTGTIETQYF
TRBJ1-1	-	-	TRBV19	TGTGCCAGTAGTATCCCTCAGGGGAACACTGAAGCTTTCTTT	CASSIPQGNTEAFF
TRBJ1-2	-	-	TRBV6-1	TGTGCCAGCAGTGAAAAGGCAGGGCGGGGATACACCTTC	CASSEKAGRGYTF
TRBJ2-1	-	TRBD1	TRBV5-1	TGCGCCAGCAGCGGAACCGGGACAGGGCATTCCCGGCAGTTCTTC	CASSGTGTGHSRQFF
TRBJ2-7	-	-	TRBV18	TGTGCCAGCTCACCACCGGTTAAGAGCTCCTACGAGCAGTACTTC	CASSPPVKSSYEQYF
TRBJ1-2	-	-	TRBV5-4	TGTGCCAGCAGCTTGGAGACCGGCAGCGGCTACACCTTC	CASSLETGSGYTF
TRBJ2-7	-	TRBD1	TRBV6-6	TGTGCCAGCAGGGCTACAGGGGTGGTCCACGAGCAGTACTTC	CASRATGVVHEQYF
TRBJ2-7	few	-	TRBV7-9	TGTGCCAGCAGCTTAGGAGGAGCGGGCTACGAGCAGTACTTC	CASSLGGAGYEQYF
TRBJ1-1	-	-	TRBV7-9	TGTGCCAGCAGCTGGCGTGGAGGTGAAGCTTTCTTT	CASSWRGGEAFF
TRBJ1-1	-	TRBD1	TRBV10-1	TGCGCCAGCAGTGAGCGGACAGGGGATTTGACTGAAGCTTTCTTT	CASSERTGDLTEAFF
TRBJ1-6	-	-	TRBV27	TGTGCCAGCACTCCTGGGACGTATCATAATTCACCCCTCCACTTT	CASTPGTYHNSPLHF
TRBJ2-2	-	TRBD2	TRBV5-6	TGTGCCAGCAGCTTGCCGGGGGGGCGAACCGGGGAGCTGTTTTTT	CASSLPGGRTGELFF
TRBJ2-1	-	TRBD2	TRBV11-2	TGTGCCAGCAGCTTATTGAGCGGGGGGGCCAATGAGCAGTTCTTC	CASSLLSGGANEQFF
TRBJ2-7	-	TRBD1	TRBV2	TGTGCCAGCAGTGAATATTTTGGACAGGGCTACGAGCAGTACTTC	CASSEYFGQGYEQYF
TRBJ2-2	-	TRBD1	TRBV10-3	TGTGCCATCTCTGGGACAGGGAACACCGGGGAGCTGTTTTTT	CAISGTGNTGELFF
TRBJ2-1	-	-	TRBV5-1	TGCGCCAGCAGCTTAGTAGCAGGGGGACTCCCCTATGAGCAGTTCTTC	CASSLVAGGLPYEQFF
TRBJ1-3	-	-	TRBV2	TGTGCCAGCAGTACTGTAGGAAACACCATATATTTT	CASSTVGNTIYF
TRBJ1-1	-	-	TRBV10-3	TGTGCCATCGGGCCCGGACGGGGCACTGAAGCTTTCTTT	CAIGPGRGTEAFF
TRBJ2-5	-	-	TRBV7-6	TGTGCCAGCAGCTTAGTTCCGCAAGAGACCCAGTACTTC	CASSLVPQETQYF
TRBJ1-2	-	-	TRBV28	TGTGCCAGCAGGACCAATGGAGGTGGCTACACCTTC	CASRTNGGGYTF